These 27 T cell receptor beta chains were all obtained from the same sample, sequenced in a study of T cells in Graves' hyperthyroidism and ophthalmopathy. Amplification of TCR beta CDR3 regions was performed using RNA transcripts as template. TCR CDR3 underwent first-round RT-PCR with the HTBI primer set. Each CDR3 protein gets one entry after TCRdb re-called the multiplex PCR reads with MiXCR. The data hold roughly 570,000 distinct CDR3 sequences, with roughly 46% observed a single time. The sequenced material came from peripheral blood or thyroid tissue (not recorded which). These receptors originate from a woman aged 18-30 years with Graves' hyperthyroidism.

The chain joins TRBV11-2 to TRBJ2-5; 11 positions match TRBD2. V shed 5 bases, J shed 0 bases, and the junction held 8 bases outside the gene matches. Germline V CDR1 and CDR2: SGHAT, FQNNGV. This CDR3 has 17 residues. The CDR3 bases are TGTGCCAGCAGCCCCATGACTAGCGGGGTTAACCAAGAGACCCAGTACTTC. Its protein is CASSPMTSGVNQETQYF.

The chain couples TRBV2 to TRBJ1-1, with 8 bases that match TRBD1. The CDR3 spans 12 residues. Trimming cost V 4 bases and J 6 bases; bases outside gene matches: 1. Germline values: CDR1 SNHLY, CDR2 FYNNEI. The CDR3, as DNA: TGTGCCAGCAGTGGGACAGGGTCTGAAGCTTTCTTT. The encoded protein is CASSGTGSEAFF.

This clonotype was counted ten times or more. The chain uses TRBV7-9 and TRBJ2-7, with D possibly TRBD1 on 6 matching bases. The CDR3 sequence is 15 residues long. The V and J ends lost 2 bases and 2 bases respectively, with 13 bases between them. Germline-derived CDR1 and CDR2 are SEHNR and FQNEAQ (reference sequence). As DNA, the CDR3 is TGTGCCAGCAGCTTAACAGCGGCAGGGGCCTACGAGCAGTACTTC. Its protein product is CASSLTAAGAYEQYF.

The V call is TRBV29-1, the J call TRBJ1-1; D is undetermined. The ends were cut back, 5 bases at V and 1 base at J, with 11 bases in the middle. The germline V gene has CDR1 SQVTM and CDR2 ANQGSEA. The CDR3 extends over 13 amino acids. CDR3 bases: TGCAGCGTTAGTGGTGGCGGGAACACTGAAGCTTTCTTT. Protein sequence: CSVSGGGNTEAFF.

For this clonotype: An end of the junction does not agree with germline; a read error may underlie this. The chain couples TRBV5-1 to TRBJ2-7; TRBD2 matches 13 bases. The CDR3 sequence is 16 residues long. CDR1 and CDR2 (germline): SGHRS, YFSETQ. CDR3 region: CASSTGLAGEPNEQYF. The DNA for the CDR3 is TGTGCCAGCAGCACAGGACTAGCGGGAGAGCCCAACGAGCAGTACTTC.

This clonotype came up many times. This chain joins TRBV24-1 and TRBJ1-2, with a tentative D call TRBD1 (6 bases). The germline gives CDR1 KGHDR, CDR2 SFDVKD. The CDR3 is 11 amino acids. Trimming removed 9 bases from V and 4 bases from J, with 8 bases in between. CDR3 protein: CATSDSYGYTF. The CDR3 DNA reads as TGTGCCACCTCGGACAGCTATGGCTACACCTTC.

The V call is TRBV10-1, the J call TRBJ2-7; TRBD2 matches 14 bases. Germline-derived CDR1 and CDR2 are WNHNN and SYGVQD (reference sequence). Trimming at V came to 8 bases and at J to 3 bases, leaving 6 bases not matched to a gene. The CDR3 is 15 residues long. The CDR3 sequence: CASVGGLAGVYEQYF. In DNA, the CDR3 is TGCGCCAGCGTTGGGGGACTAGCGGGAGTCTACGAGCAGTACTTC.

In its sample, this clonotype was seen many times. This chain joins TRBV7-3 and TRBJ2-2; 8 bases are a match to TRBD1. Trimming took 0 bases from V and 6 from J; bases not matched to a gene: 6. The CDR3 is 16 residues long. Germline V gives CDR1 SGHTA, CDR2 FQGTGA. The CDR3 region has the DNA TGTGCCAGCAGCTTAACGTCAGGGGGCTTATCCGGGGAGCTGTTTTTT. Translated: CASSLTSGGLSGELFF. Full variable domain (remainder filled in from reference TRBV7-3 and TRBJ2-2): GAGVSQTPSNKVTEKGKYVELRCDPISGHTALYWYRQSLGQGPEFLIYFQGTGAADDSGLPNDRFFAVRPEGSVSTLKIQRTERGDSAVYLCASSLTSGGLSGELFFGEGSRLTVL.

This chain connects TRBV7-8 to TRBJ2-5, with 9 bases lining up with TRBD1. Germline lookup yields CDR1 SGHVS and CDR2 FQNEAQ. V lost 4 bases to trimming and J lost 5 bases; unmatched junction nucleotides: 8. The length of the CDR3 is 15 residues. This CDR3 reads CASSSSGTGYETQYF. CDR3 nucleotides: TGTGCCAGCAGCTCTTCCGGGACAGGGTATGAGACCCAGTACTTC.

The chain uses TRBV19 and TRBJ1-4; 9 bases agree with TRBD1. In germline, CDR1 is LNHDA, CDR2 SQIVND (reference sequence). The CDR3 contains 14 residues. Unmatched junction bases numbered 6, after V lost 5 bases and J lost 8 bases. CDR3 nucleotides: TGTGCCAGTAGTCCCAGGGACAGGGACGAAAAACTGTTTTTT. Amino acid sequence: CASSPRDRDEKLFF.

This clonotype was picked up one time. The genes are TRBV7-2 and TRBJ2-5, with 12 nucleotides matching TRBD2. From germline, CDR1 is SGHTA and CDR2 FQGNSA. V lost 4 bases, J lost 3 bases, and 3 bases stayed unmatched. This CDR3 comprises 15 residues. This CDR3 reads CASSYTSGRKETQYF. CDR3 sequence (DNA): TGTGCCAGCAGCTATACTAGCGGGAGGAAAGAGACCCAGTACTTC.

This clonotype was observed at least ten times. The V call is TRBV12-3 or TRBV12-4, the J call TRBJ1-2; TRBD1 matches at 7 bases. The V segment lost 6 bases and the J segment 8 bases; nucleotides outside the gene matches: 9. The CDR3 has 13 amino acids. This chain's CDR3 is CASSQNRGRGYTF. DNA for the CDR3: TGTGCCAGCAGCCAGAACAGGGGACGAGGCTACACCTTC.

The rearrangement joins TRBV15 to TRBJ2-5; possible D gene TRBD2, 5 bases. The CDR3 contains 15 residues. V was cut by 1 base and J by 0 bases, with 9 bases left in between. Germline values: CDR1 LNHNV, CDR2 YYDKDF (reference sequence). The CDR3 spells CATSRGPRDQETQYF. The CDR3 DNA is TGTGCCACCAGCAGAGGCCCGAGGGACCAAGAGACCCAGTACTTC.

This rearrangement joins TRBV7-8 to TRBJ2-1, with a weak D call TRBD1 (6 bases). CDR1 and CDR2 (germline): SGHVS, FQNEAQ. The CDR3 is made up of 17 amino acids. V was pared by 4 bases and J by 10 bases, with 26 bases between. The CDR3 spells CASSSAGSPHRRGEQFF. For the CDR3, the DNA is TGTGCCAGCAGCTCCGCGGGTTCCCCCCATCGAAGGGGGGAGCAGTTCTTC.

For this clonotype: A much bigger clone sits one base away, suggesting this may be a read error. This sequence joins TRBV12-3 or TRBV12-4 and TRBJ2-7; D unresolved. CDR3 length equals 13 residues. V dropped 5 bases and J dropped 6 bases, with 14 bases sitting between them. The CDR3 loop is CASSLQTTVEQYF. The CDR3 coding sequence is TGTGCCAGCAGTCTGCAGACAACGGTCGAGCAGTACTTC.

The J gene is TRBJ1-5, the V gene TRBV2, with 7 bases that match TRBD1. This CDR3 is 18 amino acids long. CDR1 is SNHLY, CDR2 FYNNEI, per germline. Trimming removed 6 bases from V and 2 bases from J; junction bases left unmatched: 16. Here the CDR3 reads CASRYGQESNYGNQPQHF. CDR3 nucleotide sequence: TGTGCCAGCAGGTACGGACAGGAAAGTAACTATGGCAATCAGCCCCAGCATTTT.

This clonotype was observed many times. The chain couples TRBV5-6 to TRBJ1-6; TRBD1 agrees at 9 bases. V lost 7 bases, J lost 7 bases, and 9 bases stayed unmatched. CDR3 length: 15 amino acids. Germline V CDR1 and CDR2: SGHDT, YYEEEE. CDR3 sequence reads: CASGHNRGHNSPLHF. CDR3 nucleotide sequence: TGTGCCAGCGGTCACAACAGGGGGCACAATTCACCCCTCCACTTT.

This clonotype appeared many times. The V call is TRBV7-6, the J call TRBJ2-7; D is possibly TRBD1 or TRBD2 (6 bases each). Trimming cost V 5 bases and J 6 bases, with 14 bases left between them. The germline V gene has CDR1 SGHVS and CDR2 FNYEAQ. The CDR3 is 13 residues long. The CDR3 region has the DNA TGTGCCAGCAGCAACACCCCGGGGGCCGAGCAGTACTTC. This translates into CASSNTPGAEQYF.

This chain joins TRBV20-1 and TRBJ2-7; TRBD1 agrees at 11 bases. CDR1 is DFQATT and CDR2 is SNEGSKA in the germline V gene (reference sequence). This CDR3 spans 14 amino acids. J lost 7 bases, V lost 3 bases, and 8 bases had no gene match. The CDR3 DNA is TGCAGTGCTAGGGGACAGGGGGAGATTGAGGAGCAGTACTTC. Amino acids: CSARGQGEIEEQYF.

The J gene is TRBJ2-7, the V gene TRBV25-1; 7 bases agree with TRBD2. The CDR3 is 14 residues long. From germline, CDR1 is MGHDK and CDR2 SYGVNS. V shed 1 base, J shed 1 base, and the junction held 1 base outside the gene matches. The CDR3 nucleotides read TGTGCCAGCAGTGAATGGGGGGGGTCCTACGAGCAGTACTTC. Translating it yields CASSEWGGSYEQYF.

This clonotype is termed medium-sized. This chain links TRBV7-3 with TRBJ1-3; 8 nucleotides line up with TRBD1. The CDR3 is made up of 15 amino acids. Germline V CDR1 and CDR2: SGHTA, FQGTGA. Trimming took 3 bases from V and 3 from J; bases not matched to a gene: 4. The CDR3 DNA reads TGTGCCAGCAGCTTGTCAGGGGGCTATGGAAACACCATATATTTT. It translates to CASSLSGGYGNTIYF.

At least ten counts were recorded for this clonotype. The rearrangement uses TRBV18 and TRBJ1-5; D remains ambiguous. Germline lookup yields CDR1 KGHSH and CDR2 LQKENI. V was pared by 3 bases and J by 8 bases, with 11 bases between. This CDR3 is 13 amino acids long. CDR3 nucleotides: TGTGCCAGCTCACCGGACCGTCAGGAGCCCCAGCATTTT. It is translated as CASSPDRQEPQHF.

This sequence joins TRBV20-1 and TRBJ2-7; 11 nucleotides align to TRBD2. The CDR3 totals 14 residues. The V segment lost 8 bases and the J segment 10 bases; nucleotides outside the gene matches: 16. Germline V CDR1 and CDR2: DFQATT, SNEGSKA (reference sequence). The CDR3 spells CSTPRGSGRAHQYF. Here the CDR3 DNA reads TGCAGTACCCCTCGAGGTAGCGGGAGGGCCCATCAGTACTTC.

This chain links TRBV7-2 with TRBJ2-7, with TRBD2 identical over 12 bases. Unmatched junction bases numbered 12, after V lost 5 bases and J lost 7 bases. Germline V gives CDR1 SGHTA, CDR2 FQGNSA. The CDR3 runs to 16 residues. This CDR3 reads CASSPLGLAGFNEQYF. The CDR3 DNA follows: TGTGCCAGCAGCCCTCTGGGACTAGCGGGCTTCAATGAGCAGTACTTC.

This clonotype was counted at least ten times. The chain combines TRBV11-2 with TRBJ2-2; a possible D gene is TRBD2 (5 bases). V lost 4 bases and J lost 2, with 17 bases in between. CDR1 is SGHAT, CDR2 FQNNGV, per germline. The CDR3 consists of 17 residues. The CDR3 sequence: CASSYPGAGINTGELFF. In nucleotides, the CDR3 is TGTGCCAGCAGCTACCCCGGCGCCGGGATCAACACCGGGGAGCTGTTTTTT.

The chain couples TRBV12-3 or TRBV12-4 to TRBJ1-4, with 9 bases lining up with TRBD1. Unmatched junction bases numbered 8, after V lost 6 bases and J lost 3 bases. This CDR3 is built from 16 residues. CDR3: CASSFQGTGSNEKLFF. The CDR3 DNA reads TGTGCCAGCAGCTTCCAAGGGACAGGGTCTAATGAAAAACTGTTTTTT.

Concerning this clonotype itself: A much larger clonotype is one base distant, so this may be a read error. This chain connects TRBV11-3 to TRBJ1-1; no clear D. The CDR3 has 12 amino acids. CDR1 is SGHNT and CDR2 is YENEEA in the germline V gene. CDR3 protein: CANSPDRLGAFF. The CDR3 DNA is TGTGCCAACAGCCCGGACCGGCTCGGAGCTTTCTTT.